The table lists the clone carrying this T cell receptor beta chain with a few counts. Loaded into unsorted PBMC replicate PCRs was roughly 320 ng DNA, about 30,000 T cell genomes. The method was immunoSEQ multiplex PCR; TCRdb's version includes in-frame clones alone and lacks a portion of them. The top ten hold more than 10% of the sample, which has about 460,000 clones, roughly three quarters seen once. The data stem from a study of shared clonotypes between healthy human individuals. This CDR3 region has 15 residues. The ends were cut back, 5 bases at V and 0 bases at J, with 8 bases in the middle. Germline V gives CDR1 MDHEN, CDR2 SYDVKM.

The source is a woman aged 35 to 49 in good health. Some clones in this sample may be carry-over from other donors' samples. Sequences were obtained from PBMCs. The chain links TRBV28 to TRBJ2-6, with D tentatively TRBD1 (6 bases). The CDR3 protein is CASSGGRSGANVLTF. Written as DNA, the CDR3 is TGTGCCAGCAGTGGGGGCCGCTCTGGGGCCAACGTCCTGACTTTC.